The 15 T cell receptor beta chains below all came from one sample that was sequenced in a study of CD8+CD57+ T cells in acquired aplastic anemia (dated by TCRdb to 2016 to 2019). Instrument on record: Illumina HiSeq 2000. Genomic DNA served as template for TCR beta VDJ combination and CDR3 sequence profiling. The public reads were reanalyzed by TCRdb: fastp trimming at Q25, MiXCR alignment, in-frame beta chains only. Rows with a matching CDR3 protein are joined into one entry that keeps the most common DNA and genes. Here the sample has about 190,000 distinct CDR3 sequences; roughly 56% occur a single time. About 15% of the sample rests with the top ten. Sample: sorted CD4+, CD8+, or CD8+CD57+ T cells (not recorded which) from PBMCs. These receptors were collected from a human donor in good health, serving as a control.

CDR3 protein: CASSEKYNEQFF. The CDR3 nucleotides are TGTGCCAGCAGTGAAAAATACAATGAGCAGTTCTTC. The V gene is TRBV2, the J gene TRBJ2-1; no reliable D call. The V gene lost 2 bases and the J gene lost 4 bases, with 3 bases spanning the gap. In germline, CDR1 is SNHLY, CDR2 FYNNEI. This CDR3 is built from 12 residues.

This clonotype was detected many times. The chain has TRBV20-1 and TRBJ1-1; 7 bases fit TRBD1. Trimming removed 0 bases from V and 8 bases from J; junction bases left unmatched: 9. Germline lookup yields CDR1 DFQATT and CDR2 SNEGSKA (reference sequence). This CDR3 region has 14 residues. The DNA of the CDR3 is TGCAGTGCTAGAGATAGCCTGACAGGGAGGGAAGCTTTCTTT. As protein: CSARDSLTGREAFF.

This clonotype came up once. The chain combines TRBV25-1 with TRBJ2-3; 11 bases are a match to TRBD2. With V trimmed by 4 bases and J by 2 bases, 5 bases remained unmatched. Germline V CDR1 and CDR2: MGHDK, SYGVNS. The CDR3 loop spans 16 amino acids. In DNA form, the CDR3 reads TGTGCCAGCAGTGCCCTAGCGGGGGGCTCCACAGATACGCAGTATTTT. Translation: CASSALAGGSTDTQYF.

This clonotype was picked up many times. The CDR3 reads CATSDSRLRGEKLFF. The DNA of the CDR3 is TGTGCCACCAGTGATTCGAGGTTACGGGGTGAAAAACTGTTTTTT. V gene TRBV24-1 combines with J gene TRBJ1-4; no definite D call. Germline V gene lookup returns CDR1 KGHDR and CDR2 SFDVKD. Trimming removed 2 bases at V and 7 bases at J, with 13 bases between. CDR3 length: 15 amino acids.

J is TRBJ1-1 and V is TRBV7-9; D is uncertain. Looked up from germline, CDR1 is SEHNR and CDR2 is FQNEAQ (reference sequence). V shed 3 bases and J shed 5 bases, with 4 bases lying between them. The CDR3 sequence is 11 residues long. CDR3 sequence (DNA): TGTGCCAGCAGCTTCCTAACTGAAGCTTTCTTT. Translation: CASSFLTEAFF. Based on the CDR3 plus reference TRBV7-9 and TRBJ1-1, the full variable domain is DTGVSQNPRHKITKRGQNVTFRCDPISEHNRLYWYRQTLGQGPEFLTYFQNEAQLEKSRLLSDRFSAERPKGSFSTLEIQRTEQGDSAMYLCASSFLTEAFFGQGTRLTVV.

The CDR3 sequence: CASSTNRVKETQYF. The CDR3 DNA sequence: TGTGCCAGCAGTACAAACAGGGTCAAGGAGACCCAGTACTTC. This chain uses TRBV25-1 with TRBJ2-7; weak D call: TRBD1 (6 bases). The J call may be incorrect, as the DNA end agrees better with TRBJ2-5. This CDR3 has 14 residues. Germline CDR1 is MGHDK and CDR2 is SYGVNS.

The chain employs TRBV20-1 and TRBJ2-7, with D perhaps being TRBD1 or TRBD2 (5 bases each). The CDR3 spans 13 residues. With 7 bases removed from V and 3 bases from J, the gap between germline ends came to 16 bases. CDR1 and CDR2 from the germline V gene are DFQATT and SNEGSKA (reference sequence). DNA of the CDR3: TGCAGTGTTAGGGACGGGGAACACTACGAGCAGTACTTC. It codes for CSVRDGEHYEQYF.

The chain couples TRBV19 to TRBJ2-2; D is possibly TRBD1 or TRBD2 (5 bases each). The CDR3 has 14 residues. V dropped 3 bases and J dropped 6 bases, with 11 bases sitting between them. The germline V gene encodes CDR1 LNHDA and CDR2 SQIVND (reference sequence). The chain's CDR3 is CASSIVGEAGELFF. CDR3 bases: TGTGCCAGTAGTATCGTGGGGGAAGCCGGGGAGCTGTTTTTT.

This chain connects TRBV9 to TRBJ2-1; TRBD2 aligns across 12 bases. The CDR3 loop spans 16 amino acids. CDR1 SGDLS and CDR2 YYNGEE come from the germline V gene. V gave up 3 bases and J gave up 9 bases; unmatched junction bases: 10. CDR3 coding DNA: TGTGCCAGCAGCGCCGCGGGACTAGCGGGTATGAGTGAGCAGTTCTTC. Translation gives CASSAAGLAGMSEQFF. Variable domain in full (rest from reference TRBV9 and TRBJ2-1): DSGVTQTPKHLITATGQRVTLRCSPRSGDLSVYWYQQSLDQGLQFLIQYYNGEERAKGNILERFSAQQFPDLHSELNLSSLELGDSALYFCASSAAGLAGMSEQFFGPGTRLTVL.

This chain joins TRBV19 and TRBJ1-4, with D unclear. V lost 1 base to trimming and J lost 8 bases, with 5 bases between them. The germline CDR1 and CDR2 sequences are LNHDA and SQIVND (reference sequence). This CDR3 is built from 12 residues. The CDR3 bases are TGTGCCAGTAGTATAGGGGTGGAAAAACTGTTTTTT. It codes for CASSIGVEKLFF.

This chain connects TRBV7-9 to TRBJ2-7; no definite D call. With 4 bases removed from V and 5 bases from J, the gap between germline ends came to 9 bases. Germline CDR1 SEHNR, CDR2 FQNEAQ (reference sequence). CDR3 size: 12 residues. For the CDR3, the DNA is TGTGCCAGCAGCTCCCAAGGGCACGAGCAGTACTTC. It specifies CASSSQGHEQYF.

This sequence joins TRBV15 and TRBJ2-5, with unresolved D. The germline CDR1 and CDR2 sequences are LNHNV and YYDKDF (reference sequence). V lost 3 bases and J 1 base, leaving 6 bases between the germline ends. The length of the CDR3 is 13 residues. Here the CDR3 DNA reads TGTGCCACCAGCAGGAACTTCCAAGAGACCCAGTACTTC. Translating it yields CATSRNFQETQYF.

Written as DNA, the CDR3 is TGTGCCAGCACAGGTGGGTCCTACGAGCAGTACTTC. The encoded protein is CASTGGSYEQYF. The rearrangement joins TRBV6-6 to TRBJ2-7; D is unresolved. The ends were cut back, 7 bases at V and 1 base at J, with 8 bases in the middle. Germline CDR1 and CDR2: MNHNY and SVGAGI (reference sequence). There are 12 residues in the CDR3.

This chain links TRBV24-1 with TRBJ2-1; 9 nucleotides line up with TRBD1. The germline gives CDR1 KGHDR, CDR2 SFDVKD. The CDR3 loop spans 15 amino acids. Trimming at V came to 5 bases and at J to 5 bases, leaving 6 bases not matched to a gene. The CDR3 DNA follows: TGTGCCACCAGTGGATGGACAGGGGCAAACAATGAGCAGTTCTTC. Its protein product is CATSGWTGANNEQFF.

The J gene is TRBJ1-5, the V gene TRBV7-9, with TRBD1 matching over 7 bases. CDR3 size: 17 residues. J gave up 5 bases and V 3 bases, and 13 bases lay outside the gene matches. The germline V gene encodes CDR1 SEHNR and CDR2 FQNEAQ (reference sequence). This CDR3 is CASSFGTDSKDDQPQHF. The DNA for the CDR3 is TGTGCCAGCAGCTTCGGGACAGATAGTAAAGATGATCAGCCCCAGCATTTT.